This entry describes one T cell receptor beta chain. Its antigen remains undetermined. No clone much larger than this one lies a single base away; base qualities are absent. According to the germline V gene, CDR1 reads SGHRS and CDR2 reads YFSETQ. The CDR3 holds 15 amino acids from the cysteine to the phenylalanine. The sequence is cut down to CDR3 DNA, 45 bases in frame from base 1. Clipping removes 2 bases from V and 1 base from J, with 5 as the unmatched junction base count. Genomic DNA was extracted from sorted cells for sequencing of the TCRbeta CDR3 region. The immunoSEQ Assay was used for sequencing of TCRbeta CDR3 regions. This immuneACCESS table, as held by TCRdb, lists in-frame sequences with V and J called but not all clones. Of the missing ones, under half trace to an unresolved V gene in checked studies; the others have no known cause. A total of 57,000 or so clones appear in this sample, about 82% of them only once. The ten largest clones add up to roughly 3% of the sample.

This sample was included in a study of OX40 agonist ivuxolimab in advanced cancers. Notes on the research overall: Ivuxolimab was a fully human IgG2 agonistic monoclonal antibody targeting the costimulatory receptor OX40 (CD134). Intravenous ivuxolimab was administered to patients every 2 weeks at six dose levels: 0.01, 0.1, 0.3, 1.5, 3 and 10 mg/kg. Of the approximately 50 dose-escalation patients, hepatocellular carcinoma was present in about 20, melanoma in approximately 15, renal cell carcinoma in 9 and head and neck cancer in 9. In the dose-escalation cohort, 75% to 90% of patients were male, and the mean age was approximately 60 years with a range of about 20 to 80. Patients were allowed to have had prior anti-PD-1, anti-PD-L1 or anti-CTLA-4 therapy, and roughly 40% of the dose-escalation patients had been treated with checkpoint inhibitors. Partial responses were achieved by three dose-escalation patients, of whom one had hepatocellular carcinoma and two had cutaneous melanoma. Peripheral TCRbeta sequencing aimed to test whether ivuxolimab altered TCR sequence diversity and caused clonal T-cell expansion. The paper describes the monotherapy dose-escalation part (N = 52 patients) of the phase I trial of ivuxolimab.

The trial excluded patients who had a history of autoimmune disease or were on systemic immunosuppression. Peripheral blood for TCR sequencing was collected from all dose cohorts at baseline, on cycle 4 day 1, and on cycle 7 day 1. Samples came from an open-label, multicenter, first-in-human phase I dose-escalation trial of ivuxolimab. Adults with locally advanced or metastatic melanoma, renal cell carcinoma, hepatocellular carcinoma or head and neck squamous cell carcinoma were enrolled in the trial. Before TCR sequencing, CD4+ and CD8+ T cells were separately sorted from peripheral blood. What the research found in general, with its limitations: At doses of 0.1 to 3.0 mg/kg, clonal expansion of both CD4+ and CD8+ blood T cells was observed from baseline to week 6. The antigen specificity of the clonally expanded peripheral T cells was not determined. Low levels of normalized T-cell clonal expansion were also seen in some patients who did not respond. In the 0.1-3.0 mg/kg groups, partial responders were among the patients with the lowest normalized peripheral clonal expansion, particularly in CD8+ T cells. After ivuxolimab, more expanded clones were found on average in CD8+ T cells than in CD4+ T cells.

Sequencing was performed on CD4+ or CD8+ T cells sorted from blood, taken in a trial of the OX40 agonist ivuxolimab. The receptor's source is an adult with an advanced solid tumor such as melanoma, head and neck, liver or kidney cancer. The receptor chain draws on TRBV5-1 and TRBJ2-7, and 8 junction bases match TRBD2. The nucleotide sequence reads as follows: TGCGCCAGCAGCTTTGATGGACTAGCTTCCTACGAGCAGTACTTC. It specifies CASSFDGLASYEQYF.